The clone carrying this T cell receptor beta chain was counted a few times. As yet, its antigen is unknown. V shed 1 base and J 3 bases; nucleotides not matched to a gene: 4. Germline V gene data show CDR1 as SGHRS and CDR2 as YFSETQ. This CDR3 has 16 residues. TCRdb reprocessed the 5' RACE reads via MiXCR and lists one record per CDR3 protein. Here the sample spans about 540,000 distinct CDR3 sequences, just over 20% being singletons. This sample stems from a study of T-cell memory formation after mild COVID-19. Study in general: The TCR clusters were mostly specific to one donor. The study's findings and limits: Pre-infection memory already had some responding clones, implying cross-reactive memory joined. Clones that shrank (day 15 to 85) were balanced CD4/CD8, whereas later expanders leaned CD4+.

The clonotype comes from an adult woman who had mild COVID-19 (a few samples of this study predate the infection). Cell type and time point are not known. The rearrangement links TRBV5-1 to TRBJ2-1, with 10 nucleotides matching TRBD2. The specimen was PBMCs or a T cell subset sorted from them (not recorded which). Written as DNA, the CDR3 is TGCGCCAGCAGCTTGACTAGCGGGGTGGTCTACAATGAGCAGTTCTTC. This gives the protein CASSLTSGVVYNEQFF. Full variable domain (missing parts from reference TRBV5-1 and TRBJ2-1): KAGVTQTPRYLIKTRGQQVTLSCSPISGHRSVSWYQQTPGQGLQFLFEYFSETQRNKGNFPGRFSGRQFSNSRSEMNVSTLELGDSALYLCASSLTSGVVYNEQFFGPGTRLTVL.